These 28 T cell receptor beta chains were all obtained from the same sample, sequenced in a study of T cell repertoires in cytomegalovirus infection (dated 2019 in TCRdb). The treatment or condition label of this sample denotes: in vitro stimulation with specific CMV peptide epitopes to enrich CMV-specific T cells. These receptors lack a known antigen. TCRdb shows the sequencer as Illumina HiSeq 1500. TCRdb ran its own pipeline on the public reads, namely fastp trimming at Q25 and MiXCR clone calling, and kept in-frame beta chains. When rows share a CDR3 protein, they turn into one entry using the most common DNA and genes. For this sample the table gives 680,000 or so distinct CDR3 sequences, of which about 33% were detected only once. Of the sample, over 15% is held by the ten largest clones. This specimen was cultured PBMCs, taken from culture after CMV antigen stimulation. The receptors derive from a human donor in good health (CMV status not recorded). Some clones in this sample may be carry-over from other donors' samples.

This clonotype was observed once. This rearrangement joins TRBV2 to TRBJ1-2; 7 bases agree with TRBD1. Germline V gene data show CDR1 as SNHLY and CDR2 as FYNNEI. V lost 8 bases and J lost 4; bases outside the gene matches: 7. The CDR3 contains 13 residues. CDR3 sequence reads: CASDRATVYGYTF. The DNA for the CDR3 is TGTGCCAGCGACAGGGCCACCGTCTATGGCTACACCTTC.

V gene TRBV4-2 combines with J gene TRBJ2-5; D is tentatively TRBD1 or TRBD2 (5 bases each). Germline assignment: CDR1 LGHNA and CDR2 YNFKEQ. The V end was cut by 0 bases, the J end by 0 bases, with 20 bases between. This CDR3 comprises 19 residues. The CDR3 loop is CASSQDLRGGRAYQETQYF. The CDR3 DNA reads as TGTGCCAGCAGCCAAGACCTCCGGGGCGGCAGGGCGTACCAAGAGACCCAGTACTTC.

As concerns this clonotype: A much larger clonotype is one base distant, so this may be a read error. The rearrangement joins TRBV7-2 to TRBJ2-5, with D unclear. The CDR3 is 15 residues long. Germline assignment: CDR1 SGHTA and CDR2 FQGNSA. CDR3 protein: CAGSLDWLIQETQYF. The CDR3 DNA follows: TGTGCCGGCAGCTTAGATTGGCTAATACAAGAGACCCAGTACTTC. The full variable domain, its missing parts supplied by reference TRBV7-2 and TRBJ2-5, is GAGVSQSPSNKVTEKGKDVELRCDPISGHTALYWYRQSLGQGLEFLIYFQGNSAPDKSGLPSDRFSAERTGGSVSTLTIQRTQQEDSAVYLCAGSLDWLIQETQYFGPGTRLLVL.

This clonotype was detected only once. The rearrangement links TRBV7-9 to TRBJ1-4; D is possibly TRBD1 (6 bases). V lost 4 bases and J 0 bases, leaving 12 bases between the germline ends. CDR3 size: 16 residues. Looked up from germline, CDR1 is SEHNR and CDR2 is FQNEAQ (reference sequence). CDR3 nucleotides: TGTGCCAGCAGCTCGGGGGCAATTGCAACTAATGAAAAACTGTTTTTT. This codes for CASSSGAIATNEKLFF.

The rearrangement links TRBV12-3 or TRBV12-4 to TRBJ2-3; 7 bases are a match to TRBD2. This CDR3 contains 17 residues. J lost 0 bases, V lost 6 bases, and 12 bases had no gene match. CDR3 bases: TGTGCCAGCAGCCCCGGGGGGAGGACCCTAAGCACAGATACGCAGTATTTT. It codes for CASSPGGRTLSTDTQYF.

A few counts support this clonotype. The V gene is TRBV7-9, the J gene TRBJ1-1; TRBD1 matches 7 bases. The V segment lost 5 bases and the J segment 4 bases; nucleotides outside the gene matches: 19. Germline-derived CDR1 and CDR2 are SEHNR and FQNEAQ (reference sequence). The CDR3 has 18 residues. The CDR3 is CASSAGPGRGRGSTEAFF. CDR3 bases: TGTGCCAGCAGCGCTGGCCCGGGCAGGGGGAGAGGGAGCACTGAAGCTTTCTTT.

This clonotype was detected only a few times. The chain recombines TRBV4-1 with TRBJ2-5, with TRBD1 matching 11 bases. The CDR3 sequence is 15 residues long. Germline assignment: CDR1 MGHRA and CDR2 YSYEKL. V was pared by 0 bases and J by 4 bases, with 1 base of the junction left unmatched. The CDR3 is CASSQEGTGGETQYF. The CDR3 coding sequence is TGCGCCAGCAGCCAAGAAGGGACAGGGGGAGAGACCCAGTACTTC.

V usage is TRBV7-9 and J usage is TRBJ2-7; no clear D. V was trimmed by 9 bases and J by 0 bases, leaving 15 bases between them. Germline loops: CDR1 SEHNR, CDR2 FQNEAQ (reference sequence). This CDR3 region has 14 residues. CDR3 DNA: TGTGCCAGTCGGCCGGGCGGCTCCTCCTACGAGCAGTACTTC. It is translated as CASRPGGSSYEQYF. The variable domain in full, completed from reference TRBV7-9 and TRBJ2-7, reads DTGVSQNPRHKITKRGQNVTFRCDPISEHNRLYWYRQTLGQGPEFLTYFQNEAQLEKSRLLSDRFSAERPKGSFSTLEIQRTEQGDSAMYLCASRPGGSSYEQYFGPGTRLTVT.

The chain combines TRBV6-6 with TRBJ1-4; D may be TRBD1 (6 bases). Looked up from germline, CDR1 is MNHNY and CDR2 is SVGAGI (reference sequence). This CDR3 has 14 amino acids. The germline V and J ends were trimmed by 6 bases and 0 bases, with 8 bases remaining between them. CDR3 bases: TGTGCCAGCAGAGCAGGGGCAACTAATGAAAAACTGTTTTTT. Its translation: CASRAGATNEKLFF.

This clonotype was counted ten times or more. The chain links TRBV12-3 or TRBV12-4 to TRBJ2-5; D tentatively fits TRBD1 or TRBD2 (5 bases each). The CDR3 extends over 13 amino acids. With 6 bases removed from V and 1 base from J, the gap between germline ends came to 9 bases. The CDR3 sequence is CASSFGTQETQYF. The CDR3 DNA reads as TGTGCCAGCAGCTTCGGGACCCAAGAGACCCAGTACTTC.

J is TRBJ1-2 and V is TRBV24-1, with a possible D match to TRBD1 (5 bases). The V gene lost 9 bases and the J gene lost 8 bases, with 15 bases spanning the gap. The germline CDR1 and CDR2 sequences are KGHDR and SFDVKD. The CDR3 sequence is 12 residues long. The CDR3 sequence: CATQQEGWGYTF. The CDR3 nucleotides read TGTGCCACCCAACAGGAAGGATGGGGCTACACCTTC.

The sample holds a few counts of this clonotype. This rearrangement joins TRBV4-3 to TRBJ1-1, with D possibly being TRBD1 (6 bases). There are 15 residues in the CDR3. The V end was cut by 0 bases, the J end by 4 bases, with 12 bases between. The germline V gene encodes CDR1 LGHNA and CDR2 YSLEER. The CDR3 spells CASSQDHQGRTEAFF. The CDR3 DNA reads TGCGCCAGCAGCCAAGATCACCAGGGGCGCACTGAAGCTTTCTTT.

At least ten counts were recorded for this clonotype. This rearrangement joins TRBV7-2 to TRBJ2-3; the D is unclear. The germline V and J ends were trimmed by 1 base and 3 bases, with 5 bases remaining between them. The V gene's germline CDR1 is SGHTA and CDR2 FQGNSA. This CDR3 spans 13 amino acids. The CDR3 is CASSLDQTDTQYF. CDR3 DNA sequence: TGTGCCAGCAGCTTAGATCAAACAGATACGCAGTATTTT.

Many counts were recorded for this clonotype. This chain joins TRBV7-6 and TRBJ2-3; D call uncertain. Trimming shortened V by 1 base and J by 0 bases, and 14 bases separated the two germline ends. CDR3 length equals 17 residues. Germline CDR1 SGHVS, CDR2 FNYEAQ. The chain's CDR3 is CASSLEGSPLSTDTQYF. CDR3 nucleotide sequence: TGTGCCAGCAGCTTAGAGGGAAGCCCCCTCAGCACAGATACGCAGTATTTT.

In this sample, this clonotype turned up once. The chain has TRBV29-1 and TRBJ2-1, with D uncertain. Germline V gives CDR1 SQVTM, CDR2 ANQGSEA. V shed 3 bases and J shed 9 bases, with 12 bases lying between them. The CDR3 has 12 amino acids. The CDR3 nucleotides read TGCAGCGTTGATTTGGTTTTAGGTGAGCAGTTCTTC. Protein: CSVDLVLGEQFF.

Points on this clonotype: One junction end does not reproduce the germline sequence, and a read error may be involved. The chain carries TRBV11-2 and TRBJ2-1; D is uncertain. CDR1 and CDR2 from the germline V gene are SGHAT and FQNNGV. This CDR3 is 16 amino acids long. As DNA, the CDR3 is TGTCCCAGCAGCTTAGATCTTCTTAGCTCCTACAATGAGCAGTTCTTC. It yields the protein CPSSLDLLSSYNEQFF.

This clonotype was recorded many times. V is TRBV7-2 and J is TRBJ2-7; 7 bases line up with TRBD1. This CDR3 comprises 15 residues. CDR1 and CDR2 from the germline V gene are SGHTA and FQGNSA. The ends lost 3 bases at V and 2 bases at J; junction bases unmatched: 7. The CDR3 protein is CASSFTVTGTYEQYF. CDR3 DNA sequence: TGTGCCAGCAGCTTTACCGTGACAGGGACCTACGAGCAGTACTTC.

The rearrangement uses TRBV6-6 and TRBJ2-1; 14 positions agree with TRBD2. CDR1 is MNHNY, CDR2 SVGAGI, per germline (reference sequence). This CDR3 spans 20 amino acids. Trimming cost V 1 base and J 8 bases; bases outside gene matches: 16. This CDR3 reads CASSYFGRGLAGARVDEQFF. The DNA for the CDR3 is TGTGCCAGCAGTTACTTCGGTAGGGGACTAGCGGGAGCCAGGGTCGATGAGCAGTTCTTC.

This chain joins TRBV12-3 or TRBV12-4 and TRBJ2-5, with TRBD1 matching over 8 bases. The CDR3 extends over 14 amino acids. V gave up 6 bases and J gave up 6 bases; unmatched junction bases: 9. CDR3 sequence (DNA): TGTGCCAGCAGGGGGGCCGACAGGGGCAAGACCCAGTACTTC. Translated: CASRGADRGKTQYF.

This clonotype was counted ten times or more. The rearrangement joins TRBV7-2 to TRBJ2-6, with D possibly matching TRBD1 (5 bases). Germline-derived CDR1 and CDR2 are SGHTA and FQGNSA. The length of the CDR3 is 13 residues. The V and J ends lost 1 base and 10 bases respectively, with 8 bases between them. The CDR3 reads CASSLGRVNVLTF. The CDR3 coding sequence is TGTGCCAGCAGCTTAGGCAGGGTAAACGTCCTGACTTTC.

The sample holds a few counts of this clonotype. The rearrangement links TRBV6-1 to TRBJ1-5; D is uncertain. Germline V lookup: CDR1 MNHNS, CDR2 SASEGT. The CDR3 has 15 amino acids. The germline V and J ends were trimmed by 1 base and 2 bases, with 9 bases remaining between them. CDR3 in amino acids: CASSEVMGGNQPQHF. DNA for the CDR3: TGTGCCAGCAGTGAAGTAATGGGAGGCAATCAGCCCCAGCATTTT.

There are a few counts of this clonotype. The chain uses TRBV10-3 and TRBJ2-5, with D unresolved. CDR3 length: 15 residues. Germline V gene lookup returns CDR1 ENHRY and CDR2 SYGVKD. V shed 6 bases and J shed 2 bases, with 16 bases lying between them. Here the CDR3 reads CAIRDPGRYQETQYF. The CDR3 DNA is TGTGCCATCAGGGACCCTGGCCGGTATCAAGAGACCCAGTACTTC.

The chain joins TRBV15 to TRBJ1-5; tentatively, D is TRBD1 (5 bases). The CDR3 runs to 17 residues. In germline, CDR1 is LNHNV, CDR2 YYDKDF (reference sequence). V was trimmed by 0 bases and J by 5 bases, leaving 17 bases between them. The CDR3 loop is CATSREAPGGVYQPQHF. CDR3 DNA: TGTGCCACCAGCAGAGAAGCCCCTGGAGGGGTCTATCAGCCCCAGCATTTT.

This clonotype was found a few times. The chain employs TRBV14 and TRBJ1-4, with D possibly TRBD1 on 6 matching bases. Germline loops: CDR1 SGHDN, CDR2 FVKESK. The CDR3 length is 15 residues. With 5 bases removed from V and 5 bases from J, the gap between germline ends came to 15 bases. The CDR3, as DNA: TGTGCCAGCAGCGAGGTCGCAGGGGCGAATGAAAAACTGTTTTTT. Translation: CASSEVAGANEKLFF. The entire variable domain, with the rest obtained from reference TRBV14 and TRBJ1-4, is as follows: EAGVTQFPSHSVIEKGQTVTLRCDPISGHDNLYWYRRVMGKEIKFLLHFVKESKQDESGMPNNRFLAERTGGTYSTLKVQPAELEDSGVYFCASSEVAGANEKLFFGSGTQLSVL.

This clonotype was observed a single time. The chain uses TRBV4-3 and TRBJ2-3; D not resolved. The CDR3 spans 16 residues. Germline lookup yields CDR1 LGHNA and CDR2 YSLEER. V was clipped by 2 bases and J by 6 bases, with 18 bases between them. DNA of the CDR3: TGCGCCAGCAGCCAAAGATCCGGGTCCCAATCGGATACGCAGTATTTT. Its protein product is CASSQRSGSQSDTQYF.

The CDR3 bases are TGTGCCAGCAGCGAAAGGACAGTCTCTGGAAACACCATATATTTT. It specifies CASSERTVSGNTIYF. V usage is TRBV7-9 and J usage is TRBJ1-3, with D maybe TRBD1 (6 bases). The V and J ends lost 5 bases and 0 bases respectively, with 11 bases between them. CDR1 and CDR2 (germline): SEHNR, FQNEAQ (reference sequence). CDR3 length: 15 residues.

There are a few counts of this clonotype. V gene TRBV20-1 combines with J gene TRBJ1-3; D gene ambiguous. There are 14 residues in the CDR3. V was shortened by 0 bases and J by 4 bases, with 10 bases between the two germline ends. Per germline, CDR1 DFQATT and CDR2 SNEGSKA (reference sequence). In nucleotides, the CDR3 is TGCAGTGCTAGAGAAGGGTTCGCGGGAAACACCATATATTTT. Translation: CSAREGFAGNTIYF.

This clonotype was picked up many times. The chain recombines TRBV7-2 with TRBJ1-1; D perhaps matches TRBD1 (5 bases). Looked up from germline, CDR1 is SGHTA and CDR2 is FQGNSA. This CDR3 has 13 amino acids. The V gene lost 5 bases and the J gene lost 11 bases, with 18 bases spanning the gap. The CDR3 here is CASSRSRGSTAFF. In DNA form, the CDR3 reads TGTGCCAGCAGCCGCTCAAGGGGATCTACGGCTTTCTTT.